Following are 20 T cell receptor beta chains from one sample sequenced in a study of CD8 T cells in ankylosing spondylitis. Via MiXCR, TCRdb re-called the 5' RACE reads, giving one row per CDR3 protein. The data contain 750,000 to 850,000 distinct CDR3 sequences, about an eighth of them singletons. Their target antigens are unknown. Overall study results and limits: Ankylosing spondylitis blood appeared to carry a characteristic TCR beta motif of seven to nine highly homologous variants.

Specimen: blood, either unsorted or a sorted T cell fraction (not recorded which). Source of these receptors: a male donor with ankylosing spondylitis.

In its sample, this clonotype was seen a few times. J is TRBJ2-3 and V is TRBV7-3, with 7 bases fitting TRBD1. This CDR3 has 15 residues. Germline CDR1 and CDR2: SGHTA and FQGTGA. V shed 2 bases and J 3 bases; nucleotides not matched to a gene: 5. CDR3 sequence reads: CASSLLGQRTDTQYF. In DNA form, the CDR3 reads TGTGCCAGCAGCTTACTGGGACAGAGGACAGATACGCAGTATTTT.

This chain links TRBV7-6 with TRBJ1-6, with D unresolved. This CDR3 is 15 amino acids long. CDR1 and CDR2 (germline): SGHVS, FNYEAQ. V was pared by 2 bases and J by 2 bases, with 7 bases between. CDR3 sequence reads: CASSLNSAYNSPLHF. The CDR3 DNA sequence: TGTGCCAGCAGCTTAAACAGTGCCTATAATTCACCCCTCCACTTT.

The V and J genes are TRBV4-2 and TRBJ2-1, with 13 bases fitting TRBD2. CDR1 LGHNA and CDR2 YNFKEQ come from the germline V gene. V shed 1 base, J shed 9 bases, and the junction held 6 bases outside the gene matches. This CDR3 has 16 amino acids. The chain's CDR3 is CASSQGGLAGVSEQFF. The CDR3 nucleotides are TGTGCCAGCAGCCAAGGTGGACTAGCGGGAGTTAGTGAGCAGTTCTTC.

The sample holds a few counts of this clonotype. The chain employs TRBV5-1 and TRBJ1-1; D is possibly TRBD1 (6 bases). Per germline, CDR1 SGHRS and CDR2 YFSETQ. The CDR3 contains 13 residues. V lost 3 bases to trimming and J lost 7 bases, with 13 bases between them. The CDR3 DNA reads as TGCGCCAGCAGCTCTCAGAGGGGGTTTGAAGCTTTCTTT. It yields the protein CASSSQRGFEAFF.

This clonotype appeared a few times. V is TRBV11-2 and J is TRBJ2-3, with D perhaps TRBD1 or TRBD2 (5 bases each). The germline V gene encodes CDR1 SGHAT and CDR2 FQNNGV. The CDR3 is made up of 17 amino acids. V was cut by 0 bases and J by 1 base, with 14 bases left in between. CDR3 DNA: TGTGCCAGCAGCTTAGAGGGAGCAGGGCTTGGCACAGATACGCAGTATTTT. It is translated as CASSLEGAGLGTDTQYF. Filled out from reference TRBV11-2 and TRBJ2-3, the complete variable domain reads EAGVAQSPRYKIIEKRQSVAFWCNPISGHATLYWYQQILGQGPKLLIQFQNNGVVDDSQLPKDRFSAERLKGVDSTLKIQPAKLEDSAVYLCASSLEGAGLGTDTQYFGPGTRLTVL.

The table lists this clonotype with many counts. The rearrangement links TRBV7-2 to TRBJ2-1; D ambiguous. The CDR3 is made up of 13 amino acids. V was shortened by 6 bases and J by 2 bases, with 8 bases between the two germline ends. Germline CDR1 reads SGHTA; CDR2 reads FQGNSA. The DNA for the CDR3 is TGTGCCAGCAGAGTCGCGACCTACAATGAGCAGTTCTTC. The encoded protein is CASRVATYNEQFF. Complete variable domain (other parts from reference TRBV7-2 and TRBJ2-1): GAGVSQSPSNKVTEKGKDVELRCDPISGHTALYWYRQSLGQGLEFLIYFQGNSAPDKSGLPSDRFSAERTGGSVSTLTIQRTQQEDSAVYLCASRVATYNEQFFGPGTRLTVL.

This clonotype was counted at least ten times. This rearrangement joins TRBV6-6 to TRBJ2-1; 7 positions match TRBD2. Trimming cost V 4 bases and J 9 bases; bases outside gene matches: 6. Germline V gene sequence: CDR1 MNHNY, CDR2 SVGAGI (reference sequence). CDR3 size: 13 residues. CDR3 amino acids: CASSSRTSIEQFF. The DNA for the CDR3 is TGTGCCAGCAGTTCCCGGACTAGTATTGAGCAGTTCTTC.

The chain employs TRBV7-8 and TRBJ1-1, with D uncertain. The germline CDR1 and CDR2 sequences are SGHVS and FQNEAQ. This CDR3 region has 16 residues. V shed 5 bases and J shed 0 bases, with 16 bases lying between them. CDR3 sequence reads: CASSPRPVGLNTEAFF. CDR3 nucleotide sequence: TGTGCCAGCAGCCCGCGGCCCGTAGGTCTGAACACTGAAGCTTTCTTT.

At least ten counts were recorded for this clonotype. The V call is TRBV20-1, the J call TRBJ1-4; the D gene is possibly TRBD1 (5 bases). This CDR3 comprises 14 residues. Germline-derived CDR1 and CDR2 are DFQATT and SNEGSKA (reference sequence). V lost 6 bases to trimming and J lost 8 bases, with 19 bases between them. CDR3 nucleotide sequence: TGCAGTGCCATCGCAGGGTCCGAACTGGAAAAACTGTTTTTT. Translating it yields CSAIAGSELEKLFF.

This clonotype was detected a few times. This rearrangement joins TRBV27 to TRBJ2-1; D unresolved. Per the germline V gene, CDR1 is MNHEY and CDR2 is SMNVEV (reference sequence). The CDR3 totals 13 residues. V shed 5 bases and J shed 5 bases, with 10 bases lying between them. The CDR3 protein is CASSPRRNNEQFF. DNA of the CDR3: TGTGCCAGCAGTCCACGACGGAACAATGAGCAGTTCTTC.

This clonotype was recorded many times. The chain uses TRBV5-1 and TRBJ1-4, with 7 bases matching TRBD1. CDR1 and CDR2 from the germline V gene are SGHRS and YFSETQ. V lost 4 bases and J lost 7; bases outside the gene matches: 7. The CDR3 sequence is 14 residues long. CDR3 sequence: CASSTRQGGEKLFF. The DNA of the CDR3 is TGCGCCAGCAGCACCAGACAGGGAGGTGAAAAACTGTTTTTT.

This clonotype was picked up many times. The chain employs TRBV6-1 and TRBJ2-2; D might be TRBD1 (5 bases). Deletions cut 2 bases from V and 6 bases from J, with 7 bases between. In germline, CDR1 is MNHNS, CDR2 SASEGT. The CDR3 covers 13 residues. The CDR3 loop is CASSEQGPGELFF. For the CDR3, the DNA is TGTGCCAGCAGTGAACAGGGTCCCGGGGAGCTGTTTTTT.

Many counts were recorded for this clonotype. The chain couples TRBV4-3 to TRBJ1-2; D possibly corresponds to TRBD1 (6 bases). Trimming cost V 4 bases and J 1 base, with 16 bases left between them. CDR1 and CDR2 from the germline V gene are LGHNA and YSLEER. The length of the CDR3 is 16 residues. CDR3 nucleotide sequence: TGCGCCAGCAGCCGGATCGTTGGACAGCTTAACTATGGCTACACCTTC. Its translation: CASSRIVGQLNYGYTF.

The chain combines TRBV7-9 with TRBJ2-1, with a possible D match to TRBD1 (5 bases). The CDR3 runs 17 residues. Germline V gene sequence: CDR1 SEHNR, CDR2 FQNEAQ (reference sequence). V shed 2 bases and J shed 1 base, with 15 bases lying between them. The CDR3 coding sequence is TGTGCCAGCAGCTTAAGGGGTGCACCCGGATCCTACAATGAGCAGTTCTTC. Translating it yields CASSLRGAPGSYNEQFF.

The table lists this clonotype with a few counts. J is TRBJ1-2 and V is TRBV7-2, with D uncertain. The V end lost 0 bases, the J end lost 4 bases, and 9 bases lay between the germline ends. Germline-derived CDR1 and CDR2 are SGHTA and FQGNSA. The CDR3 length is 14 residues. The CDR3 coding sequence is TGTGCCAGCAGCTTAGCCGGGTGGGGCTATGGCTACACCTTC. Its protein is CASSLAGWGYGYTF.

This clonotype was picked up a small number of times. V usage is TRBV15 and J usage is TRBJ2-7; a weak D match, TRBD2 (6 bases). The CDR3 consists of 12 residues. Germline V lookup: CDR1 LNHNV, CDR2 YYDKDF (reference sequence). Trimming shortened V by 2 bases and J by 6 bases, and 8 bases separated the two germline ends. The CDR3 protein is CATSRQGGEQYF. CDR3 sequence (DNA): TGTGCCACCAGCAGACAGGGAGGCGAGCAGTACTTC.

The CDR3 spells CASSQEAARPYEQYF. In DNA form, the CDR3 reads TGTGCCAGCAGCCAAGAGGCGGCTAGACCCTACGAGCAGTACTTC. This sequence joins TRBV3-1 and TRBJ2-7; D not resolved. CDR3 length equals 15 residues. Germline values: CDR1 LGHDT, CDR2 YNNKEL (reference sequence). V was clipped by 0 bases and J by 2 bases, with 11 bases between them.

This chain uses TRBV5-1 with TRBJ1-4, with a possible D match to TRBD1 (5 bases). Per the germline V gene, CDR1 is SGHRS and CDR2 is YFSETQ. Trimming pared 3 bases from V and 7 bases from J, leaving 16 bases between. CDR3 length: 15 residues. CDR3 sequence (DNA): TGCGCCAGCAGCTCCGAAGGGGATGGTAGTGAAAAACTGTTTTTT. Translation: CASSSEGDGSEKLFF.

The gene calls are TRBV20-1 and TRBJ2-7, with D maybe TRBD2 (6 bases). V gave up 0 bases and J gave up 3 bases, with 15 bases separating them. Germline CDR1 is DFQATT and CDR2 is SNEGSKA (reference sequence). CDR3 size: 15 residues. CDR3 loop: CSARDPLPGDYEQYF. For the CDR3, the DNA is TGCAGTGCTAGAGACCCTCTACCGGGAGACTACGAGCAGTACTTC.

A few counts support this clonotype. The chain uses TRBV6-5 and TRBJ1-2; D remains unclear. The CDR3 is 15 amino acids. With 2 bases removed from V and 3 bases from J, the gap between germline ends came to 13 bases. CDR1 and CDR2 (germline): MNHEY, SVGAGI. The CDR3 here is CASSYTLGRDYGYTF. The CDR3 nucleotides read TGTGCCAGCAGTTACACACTCGGACGGGACTATGGCTACACCTTC.